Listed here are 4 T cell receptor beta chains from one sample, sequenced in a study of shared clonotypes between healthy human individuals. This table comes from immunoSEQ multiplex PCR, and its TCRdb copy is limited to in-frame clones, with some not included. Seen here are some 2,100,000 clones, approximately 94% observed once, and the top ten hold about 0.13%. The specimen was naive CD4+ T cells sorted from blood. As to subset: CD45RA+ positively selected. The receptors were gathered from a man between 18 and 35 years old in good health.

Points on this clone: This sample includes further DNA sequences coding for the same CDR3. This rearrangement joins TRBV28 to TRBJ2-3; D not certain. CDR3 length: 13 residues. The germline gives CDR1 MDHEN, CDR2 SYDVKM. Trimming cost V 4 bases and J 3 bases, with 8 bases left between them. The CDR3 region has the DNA TGTGCCAGCAGTTCGAGCAATACAGATACGCAGTATTTT. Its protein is CASSSSNTDTQYF.

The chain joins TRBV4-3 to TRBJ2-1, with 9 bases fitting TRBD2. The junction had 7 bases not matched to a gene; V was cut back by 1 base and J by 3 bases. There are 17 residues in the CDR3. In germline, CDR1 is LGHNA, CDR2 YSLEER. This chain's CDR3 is CASSQARLADFYNEQFF. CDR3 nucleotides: TGCGCCAGCAGCCAAGCCAGACTAGCGGATTTCTACAATGAGCAGTTCTTC.

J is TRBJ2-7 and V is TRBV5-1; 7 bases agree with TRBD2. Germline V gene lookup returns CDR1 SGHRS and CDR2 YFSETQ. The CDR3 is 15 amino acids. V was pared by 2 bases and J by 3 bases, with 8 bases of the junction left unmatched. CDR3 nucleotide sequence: TGCGCCAGCAGCTTAAGGGGACTACTTTACTACGAGCAGTACTTC. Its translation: CASSLRGLLYYEQYF.

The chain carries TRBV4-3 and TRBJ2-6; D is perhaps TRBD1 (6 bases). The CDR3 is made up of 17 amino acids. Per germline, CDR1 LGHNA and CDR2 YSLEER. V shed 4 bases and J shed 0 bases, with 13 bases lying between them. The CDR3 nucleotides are TGCGCCAGCAGCCGAGGGGGATTGGCCTCTGGGGCCAACGTCCTGACTTTC. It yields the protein CASSRGGLASGANVLTF.